One sample yielded the 30 T cell receptor beta chains listed below, sequenced in a study of T cells in localized non-small cell lung cancer. Profiling relied on immunoSEQ multiplex PCR, and the TCRdb table lists in-frame clones only, not all of them. In the table there are over 1,100 clones, around a quarter of which are singletons. The sample here was normal lung tissue next to the tumor, taken before any cancer treatment. All receptors derive from a female donor over 55 with stage I lung adenocarcinoma.

By share, this clone ranks as large. J is TRBJ2-7 and V is TRBV6-8; D is ambiguous. The germline CDR1 and CDR2 sequences are MNHGY and SAAAGT. CDR3 length: 12 amino acids. With 2 bases removed from V and 2 bases from J, the gap between germline ends came to 4 bases. In DNA form, the CDR3 reads TGTGCCAGCAGTTACGGTCCCTACGAGCAGTACTTC. Translated, it gives CASSYGPYEQYF.

The sample holds a few counts of this clone. This chain uses TRBV9 with TRBJ2-7; perhaps TRBD1 as D (7 bases). This CDR3 has 14 residues. Germline loops: CDR1 SGDLS, CDR2 YYNGEE. V lost 4 bases and J 3 bases, leaving 14 bases between the germline ends. CDR3 region: CASSPGGGLYEQYF. Written as DNA, the CDR3 is TGTGCCAGCAGCCCTGGAGGGGGCCTCTACGAGCAGTACTTC. Together with reference TRBV9 and TRBJ2-7, the CDR3 gives the full variable domain: DSGVTQTPKHLITATGQRVTLRCSPRSGDLSVYWYQQSLDQGLQFLIQYYNGEERAKGNILERFSAQQFPDLHSELNLSSLELGDSALYFCASSPGGGLYEQYFGPGTRLTVT.

The chain joins TRBV19 to TRBJ1-1; the match to TRBD1 covers 8 bases. Germline trimming cut 3 bases from V and 4 bases from J; bases unmatched to any gene: 10. The CDR3 extends over 16 amino acids. Germline CDR1 is LNHDA and CDR2 is SQIVND (reference sequence). CDR3 in amino acids: CASSIGGRTGRTEAFF. Written as DNA, the CDR3 is TGTGCCAGTAGTATCGGCGGACGGACAGGGCGCACTGAAGCTTTCTTT.

The rearrangement uses TRBV10-2 and TRBJ2-1; TRBD1 might be the D (6 bases). V shed 6 bases and J shed 4 bases, with 16 bases lying between them. The CDR3 is made up of 15 amino acids. CDR1 is WSHSY, CDR2 SAAADI, per germline. Written as DNA, the CDR3 is TGCGCCAGCAGCCCGTTACTAGGGGGTTACAATGAGCAGTTCTTC. This gives the protein CASSPLLGGYNEQFF.

In this sample, this clone is medium-sized. V usage is TRBV11-3 and J usage is TRBJ1-1; 7 bases are shared with TRBD1. The CDR3 has 14 residues. CDR1 and CDR2 from the germline V gene are SGHNT and YENEEA. The trim removed 2 bases at V and 7 bases at J, leaving 7 bases unmatched. The CDR3 protein is CASSLTGEGREAFF. The CDR3 DNA reads as TGTGCCAGCAGCTTAACAGGGGAGGGCCGTGAAGCTTTCTTT.

The rearrangement links TRBV9 to TRBJ2-2; TRBD2 matches 8 bases. V lost 7 bases, J lost 7 bases, and 12 bases stayed unmatched. Germline V gene lookup returns CDR1 SGDLS and CDR2 YYNGEE. The CDR3 is 15 residues long. CDR3 residues: CASAPPGLVGGELFF. The CDR3 DNA is TGTGCCAGCGCCCCCCCGGGACTAGTGGGCGGGGAGCTGTTTTTT.

The rearrangement links TRBV18 to TRBJ2-3; 15 nucleotides line up with TRBD2. Per germline, CDR1 KGHSH and CDR2 LQKENI. The V gene end was trimmed by 1 base and the J gene end by 2 bases; junction bases not matched to a gene: 10. This CDR3 comprises 20 residues. The CDR3 region is CASSPRSPGLAGGITDTQYF. For the CDR3, the DNA is TGTGCCAGCTCACCACGATCCCCGGGACTAGCGGGAGGAATCACAGATACGCAGTATTTT.

This clone has only a few counts. The V call is TRBV11-3, the J call TRBJ2-1; a possible D gene is TRBD2 (5 bases). CDR1 SGHNT and CDR2 YENEEA come from the germline V gene. V was shortened by 5 bases and J by 8 bases, with 22 bases between the two germline ends. The length of the CDR3 is 16 residues. The CDR3 nucleotides are TGTGCCAGCAGCCCTACTACCGGGGTAGATGTCCATGAGCAGTTCTTC. It codes for CASSPTTGVDVHEQFF.

CDR3 region: CASSLGSLMNTEAFF. The DNA for the CDR3 is TGTGCCAGTAGTCTTGGCAGCCTTATGAACACTGAAGCTTTCTTT. This chain connects TRBV19 to TRBJ1-1; D remains unclear. With 5 bases removed from V and 0 bases from J, the gap between germline ends came to 13 bases. Germline CDR1 reads LNHDA; CDR2 reads SQIVND (reference sequence). CDR3 length: 15 amino acids.

This clone was recorded a few times. The chain employs TRBV6-8 and TRBJ1-5; D is undetermined. Germline loops: CDR1 MNHGY, CDR2 SAAAGT. The CDR3 sequence is 16 residues long. Trimming took off 11 bases at V and 0 bases at J, with 20 bases between the two ends. CDR3 in amino acids: CAAGGPGPYSNQPQHF. In DNA, the CDR3 is TGTGCCGCCGGAGGTCCCGGGCCATATAGCAATCAGCCCCAGCATTTT.

This clone is termed large (0.1 to 1%). Other DNA variants within this sample encode the same CDR3. The chain is built from TRBV11-3 and TRBJ2-1, with 9 bases lining up with TRBD2. J was trimmed by 2 bases and V by 2 bases; bases with no gene match: 1. Germline loops: CDR1 SGHNT, CDR2 YENEEA. The CDR3 has 15 amino acids. CDR3 in DNA: TGTGCCAGCAGCTTAACTAGCGGGCCCTACAATGAGCAGTTCTTC. Translation: CASSLTSGPYNEQFF.

Written as DNA, the CDR3 is TGTGCCAGCAGTTACACCCCCAGGGTAGCGGAATCCCAAGAGACCCAGTACTTC. Its protein is CASSYTPRVAESQETQYF. This chain connects TRBV6-8 to TRBJ2-5, with D perhaps TRBD2 (6 bases). Per germline, CDR1 MNHGY and CDR2 SAAAGT. This CDR3 has 18 amino acids. The V end lost 2 bases, the J end lost 1 base, and 20 bases lay between the germline ends.

This clone was seen once. This rearrangement joins TRBV5-1 to TRBJ2-3; D unclear. This CDR3 has 16 residues. The ends were cut back, 0 bases at V and 0 bases at J, with 11 bases in the middle. Germline V gives CDR1 SGHRS, CDR2 YFSETQ. This CDR3 is CASSLATGYSTDTQYF. The CDR3 coding sequence is TGCGCCAGCAGCTTGGCAACGGGCTACAGCACAGATACGCAGTATTTT.

V and J are TRBV11-3 and TRBJ2-5, with TRBD1 matching over 10 bases. Germline V lookup: CDR1 SGHNT, CDR2 YENEEA. This CDR3 has 14 amino acids. The V gene end was trimmed by 5 bases and the J gene end by 4 bases; junction bases not matched to a gene: 4. The CDR3 sequence: CASSTGTGVETQYF. CDR3 nucleotide sequence: TGTGCCAGCAGCACGGGGACAGGGGTAGAGACCCAGTACTTC.

The V call is TRBV12-5, the J call TRBJ1-5, with D unresolved. This CDR3 region has 13 residues. Germline CDR1 LGHNT, CDR2 FRNRAP. Trimming took 5 bases from V and 3 from J, leaving 8 bases between them. The CDR3 DNA reads as TGTGCTAGTGGTCCGACCCTCAATCAGCCCCAGCATTTT. It is translated as CASGPTLNQPQHF. Full variable domain (remainder filled in from reference TRBV12-5 and TRBJ1-5): DARVTQTPRHKVTEMGQEVTMRCQPILGHNTVFWYRQTMMQGLELLAYFRNRAPLDDSGMPKDRFSAEMPDATLATLKIQPSEPRDSAVYFCASGPTLNQPQHFGDGTRLSIL.

V gene TRBV11-3 combines with J gene TRBJ2-1; 8 bases line up with TRBD2. The CDR3 is 15 amino acids. CDR1 is SGHNT, CDR2 YENEEA, per germline. V gave up 5 bases and J gave up 2 bases; unmatched junction bases: 5. CDR3 region: CASSITSGPYNEQFF. The CDR3 nucleotides read TGTGCCAGCAGCATAACTAGCGGACCCTACAATGAGCAGTTCTTC.

V is TRBV11-3 and J is TRBJ1-4; D is possibly TRBD1 (5 bases). This CDR3 comprises 14 residues. Germline values: CDR1 SGHNT, CDR2 YENEEA. The V and J ends lost 3 bases and 3 bases respectively, with 8 bases between them. The CDR3 loop is CASSLGPPNEKLFF. The CDR3 DNA reads TGTGCCAGCAGCTTGGGGCCTCCTAATGAAAAACTGTTTTTT. Drawing the rest from reference TRBV11-3 and TRBJ1-4, the complete variable domain is EAGVVQSPRYKIIEKKQPVAFWCNPISGHNTLYWYLQNLGQGPELLIRYENEEAVDDSQLPKDRFSAERLKGVDSTLKIQPAELGDSAVYLCASSLGPPNEKLFFGSGTQLSVL.

V gene TRBV6-8 combines with J gene TRBJ1-5; maybe TRBD1 (5 bases). Germline CDR1 is MNHGY and CDR2 is SAAAGT. V was clipped by 2 bases and J by 2 bases, with 7 bases between them. The CDR3 length is 14 residues. The CDR3 sequence is CASSYGGGNQPQHF. The CDR3 DNA is TGTGCCAGCAGTTACGGGGGAGGCAATCAGCCCCAGCATTTT.

This clone was picked up a small number of times. The chain has TRBV9 and TRBJ1-2, with D possibly matching TRBD1 (5 bases). Germline CDR1 reads SGDLS; CDR2 reads YYNGEE. With 3 bases removed from V and 1 base from J, the gap between germline ends came to 10 bases. The CDR3 has 14 amino acids. CDR3 in amino acids: CASSADNFNYGYTF. Here the CDR3 DNA reads TGTGCCAGCAGCGCGGACAACTTTAACTATGGCTACACCTTC.

By share, this clone ranks as large. The rearrangement joins TRBV9 to TRBJ2-2; D tentatively reads TRBD1 or TRBD2 (5 bases each). The CDR3 sequence is 15 residues long. Trimming cost V 4 bases and J 2 bases, with 12 bases left between them. The germline V gene has CDR1 SGDLS and CDR2 YYNGEE. The DNA of the CDR3 is TGTGCCAGCAGCTCCGGGGCAGGAAACACCGGGGAGCTGTTTTTT. This encodes CASSSGAGNTGELFF.

The V gene is TRBV19, the J gene TRBJ2-7, with D perhaps matching TRBD2 (5 bases). The germline gives CDR1 LNHDA, CDR2 SQIVND (reference sequence). The V and J ends lost 6 bases and 5 bases respectively, with 17 bases between them. The CDR3 is 14 residues long. This CDR3 is CASSYTSGRNEQYF. CDR3 coding DNA: TGTGCCAGTAGCTACACCAGCGGCAGAAACGAGCAGTACTTC.

This clone showed up just a few times. This chain uses TRBV19 with TRBJ2-5; no definite D call. The V gene lost 1 base and the J gene lost 3 bases, with 9 bases spanning the gap. This CDR3 is built from 14 residues. Germline V gives CDR1 LNHDA, CDR2 SQIVND (reference sequence). The CDR3 nucleotides are TGTGCCAGTAGTATAGGGTTTTTAGAAGAGACCCAGTACTTC. It encodes CASSIGFLEETQYF.

The CDR3 DNA reads as TGTGCCAGCAGTTTGGACAGGGCTGGGGAGCTGTTTTTT. Protein: CASSLDRAGELFF. V gene TRBV6-8 combines with J gene TRBJ2-2; 8 bases map to TRBD1. V dropped 4 bases and J dropped 8; count of bases not matched to a gene: 3. There are 13 residues in the CDR3. CDR1 is MNHGY, CDR2 SAAAGT, per germline.

The rearrangement links TRBV28 to TRBJ2-7, with D perhaps given as TRBD1 or TRBD2 (6 bases each). V was clipped by 6 bases and J by 6 bases, with 21 bases between them. Germline-derived CDR1 and CDR2 are MDHEN and SYDVKM. The CDR3 spans 15 residues. In DNA form, the CDR3 reads TGTGCCAGCAGATCCCGGCCCGGGGGCTTCGGCGAGCAGTACTTC. Protein product: CASRSRPGGFGEQYF.

This clone is labeled as medium-sized. The J gene is TRBJ2-1, the V gene TRBV11-3, with 8 bases aligning to TRBD1. The CDR3 is 15 residues long. Per the germline V gene, CDR1 is SGHNT and CDR2 is YENEEA. The V gene end was trimmed by 5 bases and the J gene end by 3 bases; junction bases not matched to a gene: 6. CDR3 sequence: CASSTGQGSYNEQFF. Written as DNA, the CDR3 is TGTGCCAGCAGCACCGGACAGGGAAGCTACAATGAGCAGTTCTTC.

This clone is judged medium-sized. The J gene is TRBJ2-3, the V gene TRBV6-8; D is possibly TRBD2 (6 bases). This CDR3 region has 13 residues. The V gene's germline CDR1 is MNHGY and CDR2 SAAAGT. V was pared by 10 bases and J by 5 bases, with 16 bases between. The DNA of the CDR3 is TGTGCCATCAAGTGGGAGGTGAAAGATACGCAGTATTTT. Translation gives CAIKWEVKDTQYF.

The chain links TRBV1 to TRBJ2-5. TRBV1 is a known pseudogene. This CDR3 contains 14 residues. The CDR3 nucleotides read TGCGCCAGCAGCCCGTGGGGGTCTGGAGAGACCCAGTACTTC. The encoded protein is CASSPWGSGETQYF.

The genes are TRBV14 and TRBJ1-2; D unresolved. In germline, CDR1 is SGHDN, CDR2 FVKESK. V shed 1 base and J shed 6 bases, with 15 bases lying between them. The CDR3 runs to 15 residues. Here the CDR3 reads CASSQGWLGRDGYTF. The CDR3 DNA is TGTGCCAGCAGCCAAGGGTGGCTCGGGAGGGATGGCTACACCTTC. The variable domain in full, completed from reference TRBV14 and TRBJ1-2, reads EAGVTQFPSHSVIEKGQTVTLRCDPISGHDNLYWYRRVMGKEIKFLLHFVKESKQDESGMPNNRFLAERTGGTYSTLKVQPAELEDSGVYFCASSQGWLGRDGYTFGSGTRLTVV.

The chain couples TRBV9 to TRBJ2-1; 7 nucleotides line up with TRBD1. V lost 4 bases to trimming and J lost 8 bases; unmatched junction nucleotides: 15. The germline CDR1 and CDR2 sequences are SGDLS and YYNGEE. This CDR3 is 16 amino acids long. The CDR3 loop is CASSPQLLTGSHEQFF. DNA of the CDR3: TGTGCCAGCAGCCCCCAATTGTTGACAGGGAGCCATGAGCAGTTCTTC.

The rearrangement links TRBV6-8 to TRBJ2-4, with 8 bases identical to TRBD2. Germline CDR1 MNHGY, CDR2 SAAAGT. The trim removed 5 bases at V and 6 bases at J, leaving 6 bases unmatched. The CDR3 length is 14 residues. The CDR3 is CASSVAGTGNIQYF. CDR3 nucleotide sequence: TGTGCCAGCAGTGTAGCGGGAACTGGAAACATTCAGTACTTC.